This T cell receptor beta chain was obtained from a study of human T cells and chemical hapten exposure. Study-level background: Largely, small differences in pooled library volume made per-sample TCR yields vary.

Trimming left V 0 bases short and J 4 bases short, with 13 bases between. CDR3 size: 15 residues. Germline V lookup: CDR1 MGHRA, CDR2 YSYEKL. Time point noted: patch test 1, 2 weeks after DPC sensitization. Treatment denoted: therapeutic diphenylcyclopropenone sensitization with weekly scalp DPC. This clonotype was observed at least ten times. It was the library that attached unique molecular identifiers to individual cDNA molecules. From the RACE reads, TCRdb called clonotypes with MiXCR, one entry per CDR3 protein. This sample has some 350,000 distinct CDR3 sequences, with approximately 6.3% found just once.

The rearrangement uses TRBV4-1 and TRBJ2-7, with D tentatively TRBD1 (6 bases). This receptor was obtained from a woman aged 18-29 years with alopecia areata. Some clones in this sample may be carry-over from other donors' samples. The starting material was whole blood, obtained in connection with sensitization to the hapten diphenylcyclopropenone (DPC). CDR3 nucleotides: TGCGCCAGCAGCCAAGATCCGAGACAGGCGTACGAGCAGTACTTC. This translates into CASSQDPRQAYEQYF.